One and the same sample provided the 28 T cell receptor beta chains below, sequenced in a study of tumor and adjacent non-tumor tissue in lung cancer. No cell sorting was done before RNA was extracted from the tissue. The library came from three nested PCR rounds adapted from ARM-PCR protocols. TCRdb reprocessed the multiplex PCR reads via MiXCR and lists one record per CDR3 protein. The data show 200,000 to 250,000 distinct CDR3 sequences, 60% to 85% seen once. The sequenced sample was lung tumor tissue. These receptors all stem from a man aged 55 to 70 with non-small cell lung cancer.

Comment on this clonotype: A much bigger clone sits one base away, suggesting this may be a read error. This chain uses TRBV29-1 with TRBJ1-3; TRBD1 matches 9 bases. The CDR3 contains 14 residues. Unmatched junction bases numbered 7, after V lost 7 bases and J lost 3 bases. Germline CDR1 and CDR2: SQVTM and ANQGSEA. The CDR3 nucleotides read TGCAGCGCCGCCGGACAGGGGCTTGGAAACACCATATATTTT. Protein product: CSAAGQGLGNTIYF.

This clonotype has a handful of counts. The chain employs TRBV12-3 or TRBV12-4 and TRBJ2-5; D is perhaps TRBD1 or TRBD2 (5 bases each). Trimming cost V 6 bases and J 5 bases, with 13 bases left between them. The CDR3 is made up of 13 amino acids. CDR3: CASSPSRGETQYF. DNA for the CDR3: TGTGCCAGCAGCCCCTCGAGGGGTGAGACCCAGTACTTC.

CDR3 nucleotide sequence: TGTATCAGTAGCCCATCATGGGGGAACACTGAAGCTTTCTTT. It translates to CISSPSWGNTEAFF. This sequence joins TRBV11-2 and TRBJ1-1; D uncertain. This CDR3 spans 14 amino acids. Germline V CDR1 and CDR2: SGHAT, FQNNGV.

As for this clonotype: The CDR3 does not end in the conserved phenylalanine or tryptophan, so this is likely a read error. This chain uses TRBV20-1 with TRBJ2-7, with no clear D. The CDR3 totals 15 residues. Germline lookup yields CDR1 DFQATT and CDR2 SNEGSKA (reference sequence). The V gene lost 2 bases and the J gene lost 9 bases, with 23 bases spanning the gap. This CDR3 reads CSARRSSRSLNGQYL. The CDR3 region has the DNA TGCAGTGCTAGAAGGTCCAGCAGGAGTCTGAACGGGCAGTACTTA.

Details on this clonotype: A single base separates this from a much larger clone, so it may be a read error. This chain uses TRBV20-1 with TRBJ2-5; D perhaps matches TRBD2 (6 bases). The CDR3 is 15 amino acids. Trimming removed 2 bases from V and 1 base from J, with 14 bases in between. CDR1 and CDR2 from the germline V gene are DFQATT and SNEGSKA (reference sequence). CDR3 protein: CSARYWEVVQETQYF. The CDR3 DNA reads TGCAGTGCTAGATACTGGGAGGTAGTCCAAGAGACCCAGTACTTC.

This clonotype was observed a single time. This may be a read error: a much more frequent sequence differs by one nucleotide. CDR3 bases: TGTGCCAGCAGCGGATTTAGCGGGGGTATAAAGACCCAGTACTTC. Amino acid sequence: CASSGFSGGIKTQYF. V gene TRBV5-4 combines with J gene TRBJ2-5; 9 positions agree with TRBD2. Germline V CDR1 and CDR2: SGHNT, YYREEE (reference sequence). The V gene end was trimmed by 4 bases and the J gene end by 6 bases; junction bases not matched to a gene: 10. The CDR3 totals 15 residues.

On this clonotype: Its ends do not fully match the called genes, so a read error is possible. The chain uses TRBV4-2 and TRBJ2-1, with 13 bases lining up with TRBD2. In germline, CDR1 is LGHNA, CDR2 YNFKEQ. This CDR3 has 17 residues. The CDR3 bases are TGTGCCAGCAGCCAAGGGACTAGCGGGAGATCGTACAATGTGCAGTTCTTC. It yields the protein CASSQGTSGRSYNVQFF.

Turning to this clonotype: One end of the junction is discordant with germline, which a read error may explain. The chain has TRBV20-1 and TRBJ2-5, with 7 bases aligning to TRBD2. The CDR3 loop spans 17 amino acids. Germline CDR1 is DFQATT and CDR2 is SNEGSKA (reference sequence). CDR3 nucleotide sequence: TGCAGTGCTAGACCCTTTCCCTTGGGACTAACGGGAGAGACCCATTACTTC. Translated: CSARPFPLGLTGETHYF.

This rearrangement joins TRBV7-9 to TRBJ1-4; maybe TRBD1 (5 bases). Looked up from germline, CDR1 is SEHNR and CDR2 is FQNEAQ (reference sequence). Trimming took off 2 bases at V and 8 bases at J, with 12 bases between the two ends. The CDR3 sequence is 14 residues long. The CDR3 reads CASSLPDTREKLFF. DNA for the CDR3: TGTGCCAGCAGCTTACCGGACACTCGGGAAAAACTGTTTTTT. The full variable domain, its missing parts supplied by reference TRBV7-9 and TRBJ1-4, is DTGVSQNPRHKITKRGQNVTFRCDPISEHNRLYWYRQTLGQGPEFLTYFQNEAQLEKSRLLSDRFSAERPKGSFSTLEIQRTEQGDSAMYLCASSLPDTREKLFFGSGTQLSVL.

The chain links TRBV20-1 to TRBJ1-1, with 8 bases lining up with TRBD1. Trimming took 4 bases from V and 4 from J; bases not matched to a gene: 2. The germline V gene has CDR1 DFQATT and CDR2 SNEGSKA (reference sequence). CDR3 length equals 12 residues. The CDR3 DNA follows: TGCAGTGCTACGGACAGGGTCACTGAAGCTTTCTTT. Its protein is CSATDRVTEAFF.

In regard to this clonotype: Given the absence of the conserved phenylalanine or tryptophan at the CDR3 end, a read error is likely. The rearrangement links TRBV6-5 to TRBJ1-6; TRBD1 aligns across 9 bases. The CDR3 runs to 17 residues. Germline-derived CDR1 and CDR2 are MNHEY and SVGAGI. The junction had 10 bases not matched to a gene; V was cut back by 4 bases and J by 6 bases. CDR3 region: CASSFNTGGDLNSPLHI. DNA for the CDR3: TGTGCCAGCAGTTTTAACACAGGGGGCGATCTTAATTCACCCCTCCACATC.

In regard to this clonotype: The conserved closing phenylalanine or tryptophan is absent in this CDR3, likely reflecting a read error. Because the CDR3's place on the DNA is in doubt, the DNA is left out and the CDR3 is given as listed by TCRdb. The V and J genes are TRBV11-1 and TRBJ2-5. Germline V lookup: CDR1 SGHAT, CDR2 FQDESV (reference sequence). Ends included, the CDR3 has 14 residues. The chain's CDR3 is CASSLAAFQETLYY.

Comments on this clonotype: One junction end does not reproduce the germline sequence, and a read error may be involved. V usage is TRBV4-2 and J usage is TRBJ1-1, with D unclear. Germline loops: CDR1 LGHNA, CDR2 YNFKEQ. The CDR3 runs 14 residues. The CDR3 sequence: CASSIGRESTEAFF. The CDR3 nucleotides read TGCGCCAGCAGCATCGGTAGGGAAAGCACTGAAGCCTTCTTT.

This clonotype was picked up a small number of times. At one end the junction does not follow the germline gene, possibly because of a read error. The CDR3 bases are TGCAACGTTGAAGTTATCCGATCAAGGACAGATACGCAGTATTTT. Translation: CNVEVIRSRTDTQYF. This sequence joins TRBV29-1 and TRBJ2-3; no clear D gene. Looked up from germline, CDR1 is SQVTM and CDR2 is ANQGSEA. This CDR3 has 15 amino acids.

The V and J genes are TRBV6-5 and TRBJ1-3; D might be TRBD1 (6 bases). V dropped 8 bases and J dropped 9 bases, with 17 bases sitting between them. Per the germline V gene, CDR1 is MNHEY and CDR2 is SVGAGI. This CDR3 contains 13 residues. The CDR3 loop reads CASGEGPQGTIYF. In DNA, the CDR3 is TGTGCCAGCGGTGAAGGTCCACAGGGCACCATATATTTT.

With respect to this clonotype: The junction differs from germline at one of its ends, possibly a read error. In DNA form, the CDR3 reads TGTGCCAGCAGCTTGGCGGGGGGGTACAATGAGCGGTTCTTC. It translates to CASSLAGGYNERFF. The rearrangement uses TRBV11-2 and TRBJ2-1; 9 bases are a match to TRBD2. Germline V gene lookup returns CDR1 SGHAT and CDR2 FQNNGV. The CDR3 totals 14 residues.

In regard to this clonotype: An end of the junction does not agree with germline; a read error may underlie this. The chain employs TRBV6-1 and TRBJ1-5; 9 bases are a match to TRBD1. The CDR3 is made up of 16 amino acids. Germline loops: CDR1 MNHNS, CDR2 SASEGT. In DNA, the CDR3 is TGTACCAGCAGTGTGTGGACAGGGGATAGCAATCAGCCCCAGCATTTT. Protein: CTSSVWTGDSNQPQHF.

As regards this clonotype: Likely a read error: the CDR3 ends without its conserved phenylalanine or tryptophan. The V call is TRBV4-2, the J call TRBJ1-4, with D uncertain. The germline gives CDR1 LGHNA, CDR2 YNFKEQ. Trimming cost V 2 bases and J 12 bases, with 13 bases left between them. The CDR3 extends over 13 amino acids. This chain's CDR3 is CASSQNGQGELFC. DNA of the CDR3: TGTGCCAGCAGCCAAAATGGCCAAGGAGAACTGTTTTGT.

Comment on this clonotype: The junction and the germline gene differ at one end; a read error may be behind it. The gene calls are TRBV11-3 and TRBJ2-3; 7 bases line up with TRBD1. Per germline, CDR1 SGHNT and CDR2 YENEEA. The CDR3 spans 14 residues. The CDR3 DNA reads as TGTGCTAGCAGCCCCGGACAGGTGACAGATACGCAGTATTTT. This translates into CASSPGQVTDTQYF.

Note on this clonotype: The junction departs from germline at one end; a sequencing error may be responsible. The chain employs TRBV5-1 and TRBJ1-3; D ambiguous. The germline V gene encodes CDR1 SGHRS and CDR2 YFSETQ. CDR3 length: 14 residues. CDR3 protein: CASGLGGSGNTIYF. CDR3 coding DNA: TGCGCCAGCGGCTTGGGAGGTTCTGGAAACACCATATATTTT.

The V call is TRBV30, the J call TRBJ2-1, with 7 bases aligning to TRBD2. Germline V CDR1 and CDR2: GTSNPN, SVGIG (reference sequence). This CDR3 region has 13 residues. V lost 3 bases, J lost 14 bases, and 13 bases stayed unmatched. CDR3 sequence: CAWRRSGNHEKFF. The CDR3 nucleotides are TGTGCCTGGAGACGGAGCGGGAACCACGAGAAGTTCTTC.

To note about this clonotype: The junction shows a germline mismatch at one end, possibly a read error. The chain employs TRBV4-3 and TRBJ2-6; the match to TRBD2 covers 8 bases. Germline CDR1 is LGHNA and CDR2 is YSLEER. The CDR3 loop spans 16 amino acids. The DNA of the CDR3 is TGCGCCAGCAGCCAAGACGGGACGGGAGGGGCCAACTTCCTGACTTTC. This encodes CASSQDGTGGANFLTF.

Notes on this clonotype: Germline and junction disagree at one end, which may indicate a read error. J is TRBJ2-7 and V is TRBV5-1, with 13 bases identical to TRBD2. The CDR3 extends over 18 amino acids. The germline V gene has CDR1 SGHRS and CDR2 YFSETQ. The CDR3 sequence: CASNLGNAGLAGAYKQYF. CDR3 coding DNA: TGCGCCAGCAACTTAGGGAATGCTGGACTAGCGGGAGCCTACAAGCAGTACTTC.

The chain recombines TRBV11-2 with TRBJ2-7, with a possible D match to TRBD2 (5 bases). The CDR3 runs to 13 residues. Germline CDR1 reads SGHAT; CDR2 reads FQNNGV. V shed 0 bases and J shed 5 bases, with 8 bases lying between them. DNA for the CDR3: TGTGCCAGCAGCTTAGATGCCGGGGACGAGCAGTACTTC. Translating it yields CASSLDAGDEQYF. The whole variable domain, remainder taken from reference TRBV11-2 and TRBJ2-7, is EAGVAQSPRYKIIEKRQSVAFWCNPISGHATLYWYQQILGQGPKLLIQFQNNGVVDDSQLPKDRFSAERLKGVDSTLKIQPAKLEDSAVYLCASSLDAGDEQYFGPGTRLTVT.

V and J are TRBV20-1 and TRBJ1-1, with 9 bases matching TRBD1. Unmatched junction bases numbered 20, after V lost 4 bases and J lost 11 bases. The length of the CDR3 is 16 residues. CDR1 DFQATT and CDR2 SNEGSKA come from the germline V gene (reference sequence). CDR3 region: CSAKGTGRDRNTGAFF. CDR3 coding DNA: TGCAGTGCTAAAGGGACAGGGAGGGATCGGAACACTGGGGCTTTCTTT.

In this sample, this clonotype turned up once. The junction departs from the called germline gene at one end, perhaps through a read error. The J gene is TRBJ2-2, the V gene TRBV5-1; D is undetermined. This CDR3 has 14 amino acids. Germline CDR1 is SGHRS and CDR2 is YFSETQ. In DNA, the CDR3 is TGTGCCAGCAGCAGGCCATCAAACACCGGGGAGCTGTTTTTT. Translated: CASSRPSNTGELFF. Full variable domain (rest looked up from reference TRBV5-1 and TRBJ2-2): KAGVTQTPRYLIKTRGQQVTLSCSPISGHRSVSWYQQTPGQGLQFLFEYFSETQRNKGNFPGRFSGRQFSNSRSEMNVSTLELGDSALYLCASSRPSNTGELFFGEGSRLTVL.

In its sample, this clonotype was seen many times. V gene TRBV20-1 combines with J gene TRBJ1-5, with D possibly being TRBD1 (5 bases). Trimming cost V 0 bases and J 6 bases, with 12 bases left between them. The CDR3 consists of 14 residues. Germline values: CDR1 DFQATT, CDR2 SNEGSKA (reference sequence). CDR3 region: CSARESSGGQPQHF. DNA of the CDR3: TGCAGTGCTAGAGAATCATCGGGGGGTCAGCCCCAGCATTTT.

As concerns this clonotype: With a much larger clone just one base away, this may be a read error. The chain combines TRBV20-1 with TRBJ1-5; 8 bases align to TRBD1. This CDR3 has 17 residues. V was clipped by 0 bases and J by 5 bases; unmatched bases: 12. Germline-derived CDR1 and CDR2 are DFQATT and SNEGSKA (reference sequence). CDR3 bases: TGCAGTGCTAGAGAGACAGGGGAGAGAGATGGCTATCAGCCCCAGCATTTT. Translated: CSARETGERDGYQPQHF.